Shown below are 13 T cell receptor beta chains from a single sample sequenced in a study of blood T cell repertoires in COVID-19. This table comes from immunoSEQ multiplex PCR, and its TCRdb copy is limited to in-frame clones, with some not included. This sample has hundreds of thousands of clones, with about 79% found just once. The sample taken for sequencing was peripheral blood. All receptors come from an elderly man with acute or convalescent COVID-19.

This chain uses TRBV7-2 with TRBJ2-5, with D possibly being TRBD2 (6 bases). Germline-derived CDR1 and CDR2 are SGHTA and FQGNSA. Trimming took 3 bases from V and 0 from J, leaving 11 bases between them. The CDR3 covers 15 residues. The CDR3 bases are TGTGCCAGCAGCTTCTCCGGGACTTACCAAGAGACCCAGTACTTC. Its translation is CASSFSGTYQETQYF.

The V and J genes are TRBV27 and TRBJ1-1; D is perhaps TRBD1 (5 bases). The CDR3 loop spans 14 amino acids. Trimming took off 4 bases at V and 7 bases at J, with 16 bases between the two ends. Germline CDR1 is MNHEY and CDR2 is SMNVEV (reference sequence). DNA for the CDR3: TGTGCCAGCAGTTCACTATACAGGAAGCTTGAAGCTTTCTTT. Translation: CASSSLYRKLEAFF.

The CDR3 loop reads CATSEGQGAKDEQFF. DNA for the CDR3: TGTGCCACCAGTGAAGGACAGGGGGCGAAGGATGAGCAGTTCTTC. The chain employs TRBV24-1 and TRBJ2-1, with TRBD1 matching over 11 bases. Germline V CDR1 and CDR2: KGHDR, SFDVKD. The CDR3 spans 15 residues. V lost 4 bases to trimming and J lost 8 bases; unmatched junction nucleotides: 6.

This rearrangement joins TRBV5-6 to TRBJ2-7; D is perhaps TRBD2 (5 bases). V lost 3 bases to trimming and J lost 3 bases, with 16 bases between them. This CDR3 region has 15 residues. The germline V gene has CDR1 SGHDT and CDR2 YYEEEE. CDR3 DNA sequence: TGTGCCAGCAGCTCCGTCGGGGTGTACCTCTACGAGCAGTACTTC. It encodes CASSSVGVYLYEQYF.

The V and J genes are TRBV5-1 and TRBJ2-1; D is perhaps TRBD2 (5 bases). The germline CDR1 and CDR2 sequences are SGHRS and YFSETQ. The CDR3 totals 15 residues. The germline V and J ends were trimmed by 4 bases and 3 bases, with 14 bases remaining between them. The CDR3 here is CASSPAGGSYNEQFF. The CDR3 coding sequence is TGCGCCAGCAGCCCGGCTGGAGGCAGCTACAATGAGCAGTTCTTC.

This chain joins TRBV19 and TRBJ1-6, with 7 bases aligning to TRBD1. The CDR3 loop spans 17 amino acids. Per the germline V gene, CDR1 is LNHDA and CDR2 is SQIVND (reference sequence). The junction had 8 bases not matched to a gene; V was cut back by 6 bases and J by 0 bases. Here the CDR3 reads CASSNRGHSSYNSPLHF. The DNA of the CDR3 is TGTGCCAGTAGCAACAGGGGCCATAGCTCCTATAATTCACCCCTCCACTTT.

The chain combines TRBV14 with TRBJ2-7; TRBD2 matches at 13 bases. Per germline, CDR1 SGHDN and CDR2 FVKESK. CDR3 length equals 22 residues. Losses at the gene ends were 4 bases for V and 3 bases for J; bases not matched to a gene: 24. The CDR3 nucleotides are TGTGCCAGCAGCCCGACGAAAGTGAGGTTACTAGCGGGGGGGCCCCAATACTACGAGCAGTACTTC. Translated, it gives CASSPTKVRLLAGGPQYYEQYF.

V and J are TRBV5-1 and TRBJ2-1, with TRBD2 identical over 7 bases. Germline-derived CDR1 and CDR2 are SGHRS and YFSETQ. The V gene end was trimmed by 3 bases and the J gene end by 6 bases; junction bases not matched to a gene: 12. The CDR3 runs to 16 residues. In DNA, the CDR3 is TGCGCCAGCAGCTCCTACAGCGGGATGGCTGGCAATGAGCAGTTCTTC. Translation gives CASSSYSGMAGNEQFF.

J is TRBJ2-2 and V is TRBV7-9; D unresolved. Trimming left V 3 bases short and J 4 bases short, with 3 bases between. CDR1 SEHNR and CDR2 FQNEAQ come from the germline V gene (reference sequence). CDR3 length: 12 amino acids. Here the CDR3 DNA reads TGTGCCAGCAGCTTCAGCACCGGGGAGCTGTTTTTT. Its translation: CASSFSTGELFF.

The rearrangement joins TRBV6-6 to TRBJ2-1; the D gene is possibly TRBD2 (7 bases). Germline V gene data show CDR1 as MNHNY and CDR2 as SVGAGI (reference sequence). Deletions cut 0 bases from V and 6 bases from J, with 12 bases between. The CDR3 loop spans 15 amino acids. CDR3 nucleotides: TGTGCCAGCAGTTACTCAAGGGGGGGGCCCAATGAGCAGTTCTTC. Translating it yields CASSYSRGGPNEQFF.

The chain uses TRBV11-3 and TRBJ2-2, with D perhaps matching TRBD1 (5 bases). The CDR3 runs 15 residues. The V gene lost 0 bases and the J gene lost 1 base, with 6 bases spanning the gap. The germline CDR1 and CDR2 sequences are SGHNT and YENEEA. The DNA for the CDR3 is TGTGCCAGCAGCTTAGAAGGGGTGAACACCGGGGAGCTGTTTTTT. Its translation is CASSLEGVNTGELFF.

CDR3 loop: CASSQRTGWDTQYF. CDR3 sequence (DNA): TGTGCCAGCAGCCAGAGGACAGGGTGGGATACGCAGTATTTT. The gene calls are TRBV3-1 (or the pseudogene TRBV3-2) and TRBJ2-3, with TRBD1 matching over 8 bases. Unmatched junction bases numbered 5, after V lost 3 bases and J lost 6 bases. CDR1 LGHDT and CDR2 YNNKEL come from the germline V gene (reference sequence). The CDR3 length is 14 residues.

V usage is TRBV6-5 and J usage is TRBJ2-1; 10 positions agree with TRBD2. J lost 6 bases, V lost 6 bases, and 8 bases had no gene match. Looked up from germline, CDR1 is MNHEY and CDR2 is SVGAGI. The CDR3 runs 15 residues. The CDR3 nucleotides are TGTGCCAGCAGATCAAGCGGGGGGGCATCCAATGAGCAGTTCTTC. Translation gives CASRSSGGASNEQFF.